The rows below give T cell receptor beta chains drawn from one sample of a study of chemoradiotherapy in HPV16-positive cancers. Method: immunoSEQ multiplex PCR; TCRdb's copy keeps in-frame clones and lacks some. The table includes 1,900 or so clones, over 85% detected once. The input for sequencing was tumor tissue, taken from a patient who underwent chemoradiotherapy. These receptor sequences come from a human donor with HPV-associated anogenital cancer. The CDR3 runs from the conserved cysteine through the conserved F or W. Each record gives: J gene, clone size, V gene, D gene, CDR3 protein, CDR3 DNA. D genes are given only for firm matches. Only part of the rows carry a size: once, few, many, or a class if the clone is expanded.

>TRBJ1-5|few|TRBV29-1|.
CSVSEGYSNQPQHF
TGCAGCGTTAGCGAGGGATATAGCAATCAGCCCCAGCATTTT
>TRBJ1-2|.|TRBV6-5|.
CASRLGLNYGYTF
TGTGCCAGCAGGCTGGGACTTAACTATGGCTACACCTTC
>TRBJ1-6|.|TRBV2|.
CGWRAGNSPLHF
TGTGGTTGGAGGGCAGGTAATTCACCCCTCCACTTT
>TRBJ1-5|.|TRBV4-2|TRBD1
CASSQGWTGGSNQPQHF
TGTGCCAGCAGCCAGGGCTGGACAGGGGGGAGCAATCAGCCCCAGCATTTT
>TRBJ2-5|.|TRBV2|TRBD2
CASSGLAGGTQYF
TGTGCCAGCAGTGGACTAGCCGGGGGTACCCAGTACTTC
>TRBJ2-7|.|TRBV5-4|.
CASSPAEGPFNSYEQYF
TGTGCCAGCAGCCCCGCGGAGGGACCCTTTAATTCCTACGAGCAGTACTTC
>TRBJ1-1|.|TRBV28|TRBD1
CASSIRQGLKGTEAFF
TGTGCCAGCAGTATAAGACAGGGGTTAAAGGGCACTGAAGCTTTCTTT
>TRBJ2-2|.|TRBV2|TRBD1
CASKRTGETGELFF
TGTGCCAGCAAAAGGACAGGGGAAACCGGGGAGCTGTTTTTT
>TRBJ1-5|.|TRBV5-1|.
CASSLMGGQPQHF
TGCGCCAGCAGCTTGATGGGGGGCCAGCCCCAGCATTTT
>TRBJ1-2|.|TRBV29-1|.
CSVVPGGGGGYTF
TGCAGCGTTGTTCCCGGGGGCGGAGGCGGCTACACCTTC
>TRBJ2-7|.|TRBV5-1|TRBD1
CASSLAEGTGEQYF
TGCGCCAGCAGCTTGGCCGAGGGGACAGGCGAGCAGTACTTC
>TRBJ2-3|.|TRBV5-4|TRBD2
CASSLSGGRAQYF
TGTGCCAGCAGCTTGTCGGGTGGGAGGGCGCAGTATTTT
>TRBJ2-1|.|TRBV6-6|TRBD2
CASKDSGGSEQFF
TGTGCCAGCAAAGATTCGGGGGGGAGTGAGCAGTTCTTC
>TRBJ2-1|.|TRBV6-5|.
CASSESGLGEQFF
TGTGCCAGCAGTGAAAGCGGGTTGGGTGAGCAGTTCTTC
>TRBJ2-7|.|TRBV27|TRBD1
CASRRQGVRGDHYEQYF
TGTGCCAGCAGGCGGCAGGGGGTGCGAGGGGACCACTACGAGCAGTACTTC
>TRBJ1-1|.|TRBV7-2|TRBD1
CASSGGGRGNTEAFF
TGTGCCAGCTCAGGGGGGGGGCGAGGGAACACTGAAGCTTTCTTT
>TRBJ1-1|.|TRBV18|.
CASSRRPGNENTEAFF
TGTGCCAGCTCACGGAGACCCGGGAATGAGAACACTGAAGCTTTCTTT